This TCR beta chain comes out of a study of shared clonotypes between healthy human individuals. Study context: Two women and a few men aged 18 to 49 served as donors.

Authors' data handling: Filtering of immunoSEQ junctional sequences could not match full-length read filtering. TCRdb keeps only in-frame clones here, not all; method: immunoSEQ multiplex PCR. V and J calls and clone size are as listed in that table; D and trimming were resolved from the DNA. The table records about half a million clones, roughly 80% of them present only once. This clone was picked up many times. Its antigen is as yet unknown. Other DNA sequences of this sample code for an identical CDR3. All donors were Caucasian adults living in Nashville, Tennessee. Germline-derived CDR1 and CDR2 are SGHAT and FQNNGV. The CDR3 has 18 residues. V was clipped by 5 bases and J by 6 bases; unmatched bases: 12. Findings and caveats of the study: Represented genetic and exposure-history diversity was restricted by having few donors.

This chain uses TRBV11-2 with TRBJ2-1; 14 bases line up with TRBD2. This clonotype was sampled from a woman aged 40 to 50 in good health. Some clones in this sample may be carry-over from other donors' samples. Material: PBMCs. The CDR3 nucleotides are TGTGCCAGCAGCCCCCTTAGACTAGCGGGAGGGCCTGGCAATGAGCAGTTCTTC. Amino acid sequence: CASSPLRLAGGPGNEQFF.